A selection of T cell receptor beta chains follows, all from one sample in a study of beta chain features in type 1 diabetes. Profiling relied on immunoSEQ multiplex PCR, and the TCRdb table lists in-frame clones only, not all of them. This sample has over 700,000 clones; 15% to 20% occur once, and the top ten carry 0.023%. Sequenced: naive CD4+ T cells from blood. The receptors derive from a young woman in good health. The CDR3 runs from the conserved cysteine through the conserved F or W. D genes are given only for firm matches. Clone sizes are given selectively: once, few, many, or a class where the clone is expanded.

d_gene: .
v_gene: TRBV6-6
j_gene: TRBJ1-2
abundance: .
CDR3nt: TGTGCCAGCACCTGGGGAGAGAATGGCTACACCTTC
CDR3aa: CASTWGENGYTF

d_gene: TRBD2
v_gene: TRBV7-2
j_gene: TRBJ2-7
abundance: .
CDR3nt: TGTGCCAGCAGCCTTGGGACTAGCGGGAGAGACGAGCAGTACTTC
CDR3aa: CASSLGTSGRDEQYF

d_gene: TRBD2
v_gene: TRBV5-4
j_gene: TRBJ2-6
abundance: .
CDR3nt: TGTGCCAGCAGCCAATCCCCATCCCGCGCGGGGGGTGGGGCCAACGTCCTGACTTTC
CDR3aa: CASSQSPSRAGGGANVLTF

d_gene: .
v_gene: TRBV18
j_gene: TRBJ2-7
abundance: .
CDR3nt: TGTGCCAGCTCACCCGTGGCAGGGTCCTCCTACGAGCAGTACTTC
CDR3aa: CASSPVAGSSYEQYF

d_gene: .
v_gene: TRBV19
j_gene: TRBJ2-3
abundance: few
CDR3nt: TGTGCCACCCTCGGGGCGGCGTCAGATACGCAGTATTTT
CDR3aa: CATLGAASDTQYF

d_gene: .
v_gene: TRBV5-1
j_gene: TRBJ2-5
abundance: few
CDR3nt: TGCGCCAGCAGCTTGAAGGGTACTACAGAGACCCAGTACTTC
CDR3aa: CASSLKGTTETQYF

d_gene: .
v_gene: TRBV5-1
j_gene: TRBJ2-5
abundance: few
CDR3nt: TGCGCCAGCAGGAAAGCCGAGACCCAGTACTTC
CDR3aa: CASRKAETQYF

d_gene: TRBD1
v_gene: TRBV6-1
j_gene: TRBJ2-3
abundance: .
CDR3nt: TGTGCCAGCACCACAGGGGGCCCGGCAGATACGCAGTATTTT
CDR3aa: CASTTGGPADTQYF

d_gene: TRBD1
v_gene: TRBV12-5
j_gene: TRBJ1-2
abundance: .
CDR3nt: TGTGCTAGTGGGACAGGGGACTATGGCTACACCTTC
CDR3aa: CASGTGDYGYTF

d_gene: .
v_gene: TRBV7-9
j_gene: TRBJ2-5
abundance: .
CDR3nt: TGTGCCAGCAGCTTAAAGGAAGAGACCCAGTACTTC
CDR3aa: CASSLKEETQYF

d_gene: TRBD1
v_gene: TRBV19
j_gene: TRBJ2-1
abundance: few
CDR3nt: TGTGCCAGTAGTATAGAAGGGACAGGAGGCTCCTACAATGAGCAGTTCTTC
CDR3aa: CASSIEGTGGSYNEQFF

d_gene: .
v_gene: TRBV29-1
j_gene: TRBJ1-3
abundance: few
CDR3nt: TGCAGCGTTGATCAGGGAGCCGGAAACACCATATATTTT
CDR3aa: CSVDQGAGNTIYF

d_gene: .
v_gene: TRBV28
j_gene: TRBJ1-2
abundance: few
CDR3nt: TGTGCCAGCAGTTTACCCGGGACAAAGGGGAACTATGGCTACACCTTC
CDR3aa: CASSLPGTKGNYGYTF

d_gene: .
v_gene: TRBV13
j_gene: TRBJ2-3
abundance: .
CDR3nt: TGTGCCAGCAGCTTAGGTTCGGCGCGTAGACGTGGAGATACGCAGTATTTT
CDR3aa: CASSLGSARRRGDTQYF

d_gene: TRBD2
v_gene: TRBV15
j_gene: TRBJ2-3
abundance: few
CDR3nt: TGTGCCACCAGCAGACTTATTAGCGGGAGGTCAGATACGCAGTATTTT
CDR3aa: CATSRLISGRSDTQYF

d_gene: TRBD1
v_gene: TRBV29-1
j_gene: TRBJ1-4
abundance: few
CDR3nt: TGCAGCGCCTCGGGACAGGTTAATGAAAAACTGTTTTTT
CDR3aa: CSASGQVNEKLFF

d_gene: TRBD2
v_gene: TRBV5-1
j_gene: TRBJ2-7
abundance: few
CDR3nt: TGCGCCAGCCACTTCTCGGGGGGAAGAGTGAACGAGCAGTACTTC
CDR3aa: CASHFSGGRVNEQYF

d_gene: TRBD1
v_gene: TRBV6-1
j_gene: TRBJ2-3
abundance: .
CDR3nt: TGTGCCAGCAGGGAACGACAGGGATTGAATACAGATACGCAGTATTTT
CDR3aa: CASRERQGLNTDTQYF

d_gene: TRBD2
v_gene: TRBV6-5
j_gene: TRBJ2-7
abundance: few
CDR3nt: TGTGCCAGCAGTTACGGACTAGCGACCGCATTTTACGAGCAGTACTTC
CDR3aa: CASSYGLATAFYEQYF

d_gene: TRBD2
v_gene: TRBV5-1
j_gene: TRBJ2-3
abundance: few
CDR3nt: TGCGCCAGCAGCTTGGGGGTTACTAGCGGGAGTTCCGATACGCAGTATTTT
CDR3aa: CASSLGVTSGSSDTQYF

d_gene: TRBD2
v_gene: TRBV7-6
j_gene: TRBJ2-3
abundance: .
CDR3nt: TGTGCCAGCAGCCCGAGACTAGCGGGACCAGATACGCAGTATTTT
CDR3aa: CASSPRLAGPDTQYF

d_gene: .
v_gene: TRBV18
j_gene: TRBJ2-3
abundance: .
CDR3nt: TGTGCCAGCTCACCATCCGTCACAGATACGCAGTATTTT
CDR3aa: CASSPSVTDTQYF

d_gene: .
v_gene: TRBV9
j_gene: TRBJ2-5
abundance: .
CDR3nt: TGTGCCAGCAGCGTAGCTGGGACGTCTTCGGCGGCCCAGTACTTC
CDR3aa: CASSVAGTSSAAQYF

d_gene: TRBD1
v_gene: TRBV5-4
j_gene: TRBJ1-4
abundance: .
CDR3nt: TGTGCCAGCAGCTTGCGGGACAGCACTGAAAAACTGTTTTTT
CDR3aa: CASSLRDSTEKLFF

d_gene: TRBD2
v_gene: TRBV18
j_gene: TRBJ2-7
abundance: few
CDR3nt: TGTGCCAGCTCACCAAACGAAGCGGGAGGGCTTACTTCCTACGAGCAGTACTTC
CDR3aa: CASSPNEAGGLTSYEQYF

d_gene: TRBD1
v_gene: TRBV6-5
j_gene: TRBJ2-2
abundance: few
CDR3nt: TGTGCCAGCAGGCACGGGACAGTGAACACCGGGGAGCTGTTTTTT
CDR3aa: CASRHGTVNTGELFF

d_gene: TRBD2
v_gene: TRBV28
j_gene: TRBJ2-7
abundance: once
CDR3nt: TGTGCCAGCAGTTTTAGGTTACGAGCGGGAGTTTATCGGTCCTACGAGCAGTACTTC
CDR3aa: CASSFRLRAGVYRSYEQYF

d_gene: TRBD2
v_gene: TRBV7-9
j_gene: TRBJ2-7
abundance: .
CDR3nt: TGTGCCAGCAGCTATAAAGGGCGGGAGGGCCACGAGCAGTACTTC
CDR3aa: CASSYKGREGHEQYF

d_gene: .
v_gene: TRBV19
j_gene: TRBJ2-1
abundance: few
CDR3nt: TGTGCCAGTAGTGCCCCCCTAGCGCTAACCTACAATGAGCAGTTCTTC
CDR3aa: CASSAPLALTYNEQFF

d_gene: TRBD2
v_gene: TRBV7-3
j_gene: TRBJ2-4
abundance: once
CDR3nt: TGTGCCAGCAGCTTATGGCCTAGCGGGACCATTCAGTACTTC
CDR3aa: CASSLWPSGTIQYF

d_gene: .
v_gene: TRBV7-2
j_gene: TRBJ1-5
abundance: few
CDR3nt: TGTGCCAGCAGCTTAGACAGGGTACTTTATCAGCCCCAGCATTTT
CDR3aa: CASSLDRVLYQPQHF

d_gene: .
v_gene: TRBV6-5
j_gene: TRBJ2-3
abundance: .
CDR3nt: TGTGCCAGCAGTTGGGATACTTCGGCAGATACGCAGTATTTT
CDR3aa: CASSWDTSADTQYF

d_gene: .
v_gene: TRBV7-2
j_gene: TRBJ2-7
abundance: once
CDR3nt: TGTGCCAGCAGCCCTAGGGGGACTAACTACGAGCAGTACTTC
CDR3aa: CASSPRGTNYEQYF

d_gene: .
v_gene: TRBV5-1
j_gene: TRBJ2-2
abundance: few
CDR3nt: TGCGCCAGCAGCTTGCAACAGGAGAACACCGGGGAGCTGTTTTTT
CDR3aa: CASSLQQENTGELFF

d_gene: .
v_gene: TRBV6-5
j_gene: TRBJ2-3
abundance: few
CDR3nt: TGTGCCAGCAGTTACTCGACCCCGGCAGATACGCAGTATTTT
CDR3aa: CASSYSTPADTQYF

d_gene: TRBD2
v_gene: TRBV7-9
j_gene: TRBJ2-1
abundance: .
CDR3nt: TGTGCCAGCAGCGTCGGAGAGGGCGGGAGAGCGGATGAGCAGTTCTTC
CDR3aa: CASSVGEGGRADEQFF

d_gene: TRBD2
v_gene: TRBV2
j_gene: TRBJ2-1
abundance: few
CDR3nt: TGTGCCAGCGGAGGACTAGCGGGAGATGAGCAGTTCTTC
CDR3aa: CASGGLAGDEQFF

d_gene: TRBD2
v_gene: TRBV7-9
j_gene: TRBJ2-3
abundance: .
CDR3nt: TGTGCCAGCAGCCCTAGCGGGAGAGGAACAGATACGCAGTATTTT
CDR3aa: CASSPSGRGTDTQYF

d_gene: .
v_gene: TRBV7-2
j_gene: TRBJ2-7
abundance: .
CDR3nt: TGTGCCAGCAGCTCCCCGGGACTGACCTACGAGCAGTACTTC
CDR3aa: CASSSPGLTYEQYF

d_gene: .
v_gene: TRBV5-1
j_gene: TRBJ1-1
abundance: few
CDR3nt: TGCGCCAGCAGCTTCAGGGGCGAGAACACTGAAGCTTTCTTT
CDR3aa: CASSFRGENTEAFF

d_gene: TRBD1
v_gene: TRBV6-1
j_gene: TRBJ2-1
abundance: .
CDR3nt: TGTGCCAGCAGTCCGGGACAGCTTCGATATGAGCAGTTCTTC
CDR3aa: CASSPGQLRYEQFF

d_gene: .
v_gene: TRBV7-2
j_gene: TRBJ1-1
abundance: few
CDR3nt: TGTGCCAGCAGCTTCGAGGCAGGCACTGAAGCTTTCTTT
CDR3aa: CASSFEAGTEAFF

d_gene: .
v_gene: TRBV4-2
j_gene: TRBJ2-1
abundance: few
CDR3nt: TGTGCCAGCAGCTCCCGTGGCTCGGGGGCACACAATGAGCAGTTCTTC
CDR3aa: CASSSRGSGAHNEQFF

d_gene: .
v_gene: TRBV4-2
j_gene: TRBJ2-1
abundance: few
CDR3nt: TGTGCCAGCAGCCAAGGGGCAGATTACTACAATGAGCAGTTCTTC
CDR3aa: CASSQGADYYNEQFF

d_gene: .
v_gene: TRBV5-6
j_gene: TRBJ1-2
abundance: .
CDR3nt: TGTGCCAGCAGTCCCGACAGCCGGGAGCGCTATGGCTACACCTTC
CDR3aa: CASSPDSRERYGYTF

d_gene: TRBD1
v_gene: TRBV4-2
j_gene: TRBJ2-7
abundance: .
CDR3nt: TGTGCCAGCAGTTTGGGACAGGGAGCCTACGAGCAGTACTTC
CDR3aa: CASSLGQGAYEQYF

d_gene: .
v_gene: TRBV2
j_gene: TRBJ1-4
abundance: few
CDR3nt: TGTGCCAGCAGTGACTCGACCGCAGGGGAAAAACTGTTTTTT
CDR3aa: CASSDSTAGEKLFF

d_gene: .
v_gene: TRBV7-9
j_gene: TRBJ2-1
abundance: few
CDR3nt: TGTGCCAGCAGCTTAGGGGATGAGGATGAGCAGTTCTTC
CDR3aa: CASSLGDEDEQFF

d_gene: .
v_gene: TRBV28
j_gene: TRBJ1-1
abundance: few
CDR3nt: TGTGCCAGCAGTTCTACCTTGGGGGTTGTCACTGAAGCTTTCTTT
CDR3aa: CASSSTLGVVTEAFF

d_gene: .
v_gene: TRBV25-1
j_gene: TRBJ1-1
abundance: .
CDR3nt: TGTGCCAGCAGTCGGGGGTACGACACTGAAGCTTTCTTT
CDR3aa: CASSRGYDTEAFF

d_gene: TRBD2
v_gene: TRBV2
j_gene: TRBJ2-7
abundance: .
CDR3nt: TGTGCCAGCAGCCTATTATCCGGGACTAGCGGTTACGAGCAGTACTTC
CDR3aa: CASSLLSGTSGYEQYF

d_gene: .
v_gene: TRBV6-5
j_gene: TRBJ2-3
abundance: few
CDR3nt: TGTGCCAGCAGTCAGTCCCCAGATACGCAGTATTTT
CDR3aa: CASSQSPDTQYF

d_gene: TRBD2
v_gene: TRBV7-9
j_gene: TRBJ2-5
abundance: once
CDR3nt: TGTGCCAGCAGCTTGGCGGGAGGGTACCAAGAGACCCAGTACTTC
CDR3aa: CASSLAGGYQETQYF

d_gene: .
v_gene: TRBV7-2
j_gene: TRBJ1-3
abundance: .
CDR3nt: TGTGCCAGCAGCCCCCTCTGGCCTGGAAACACCATATATTTT
CDR3aa: CASSPLWPGNTIYF

d_gene: TRBD1
v_gene: TRBV7-8
j_gene: TRBJ1-4
abundance: .
CDR3nt: TGTGCCAGCAGCACCCGACAGGGTGTTGCAACTAATGAAAAACTGTTTTTT
CDR3aa: CASSTRQGVATNEKLFF